These T cell receptor beta chains were read from a single sample in a study of STAT5B mutations in CD4+ large granular lymphocyte leukemia. Profiling relied on immunoSEQ multiplex PCR, and the TCRdb table lists in-frame clones only, not all of them. The sample lists about 33,000 clones; approximately 74% were seen once. Material: CD4+ T cells from blood buffy coats. These receptors all come from a human donor in good health. The CDR3 runs from the conserved cysteine through the conserved F or W. A D gene is named only where the DNA matches it firmly. Rows may omit the clone size; those that give it use once, few, many or a size class.

v_call: TRBV28
d_call: NA
j_call: TRBJ2-5
clone_size: NA
cdr3_nt: TGTGCCAGCAGTCGTACATCAGCGCAAGAGACCCAGTACTTC
cdr3_aa: CASSRTSAQETQYF

v_call: TRBV11-3
d_call: NA
j_call: TRBJ2-7
clone_size: NA
cdr3_nt: TGTGCCAGCAATAAGGACACTGAGGTGACCTACGAGCAGTACTTC
cdr3_aa: CASNKDTEVTYEQYF

v_call: TRBV11-3
d_call: NA
j_call: TRBJ2-5
clone_size: NA
cdr3_nt: TGTGCCAGCAGACACAGGGCGGGAGAGACCCAGTACTTC
cdr3_aa: CASRHRAGETQYF

v_call: TRBV28
d_call: NA
j_call: TRBJ1-4
clone_size: NA
cdr3_nt: TGTGCCAGCACTCGGGGAGCAACTAATGAAAAACTGTTTTTT
cdr3_aa: CASTRGATNEKLFF

v_call: TRBV2
d_call: NA
j_call: TRBJ2-5
clone_size: NA
cdr3_nt: TGTGCCAGCAGTTGGGCGCCGCAAGAGACCCAGTACTTC
cdr3_aa: CASSWAPQETQYF

v_call: TRBV7-2
d_call: NA
j_call: TRBJ2-7
clone_size: NA
cdr3_nt: TGTGCCAGCAGCGAGCAAACAGGGTATGGAGAAAACGAGCAGTACTTC
cdr3_aa: CASSEQTGYGENEQYF

v_call: TRBV28
d_call: TRBD1
j_call: TRBJ2-7
clone_size: few
cdr3_nt: TGTGCCAGCAGAAGACAGGGTAGCTCCTACGAGCAGTACTTC
cdr3_aa: CASRRQGSSYEQYF

v_call: TRBV19
d_call: NA
j_call: TRBJ1-4
clone_size: NA
cdr3_nt: TGTGCCAGTAGTATCAGGACATCGTCTGAAAAACTGTTTTTT
cdr3_aa: CASSIRTSSEKLFF

v_call: TRBV25-1
d_call: TRBD1
j_call: TRBJ1-1
clone_size: few
cdr3_nt: TGTGCCAGCAGTGTACAGGGGCAGAACACTGAAGCTTTCTTT
cdr3_aa: CASSVQGQNTEAFF

v_call: TRBV30
d_call: NA
j_call: TRBJ2-7
clone_size: NA
cdr3_nt: TGTGCCTGGAGGGCAGGAGCCTCCTACGAGCAGTACTTC
cdr3_aa: CAWRAGASYEQYF

v_call: TRBV28
d_call: NA
j_call: TRBJ1-6
clone_size: NA
cdr3_nt: TGTGCCATACGCTCCGGGACATTTTATTCACCCCTCCACTTT
cdr3_aa: CAIRSGTFYSPLHF

v_call: TRBV27
d_call: NA
j_call: TRBJ2-2
clone_size: NA
cdr3_nt: TGTGCCAGCAGCCCACCCGGACGGAATTTTCCCGGGGAGCTGTTTTTT
cdr3_aa: CASSPPGRNFPGELFF

v_call: TRBV28
d_call: TRBD1
j_call: TRBJ1-1
clone_size: NA
cdr3_nt: TGTGCCAGCAGCCGTAAGACAGGGGGAAGAGCTGAAGCTTTCTTT
cdr3_aa: CASSRKTGGRAEAFF

v_call: TRBV7-9
d_call: NA
j_call: TRBJ1-1
clone_size: few
cdr3_nt: TGTGCCAGCAGCTGGGGACAACCCTATGAGAAGAACACTGAAGCTTTCTTT
cdr3_aa: CASSWGQPYEKNTEAFF

v_call: TRBV7-2
d_call: TRBD2
j_call: TRBJ2-1
clone_size: NA
cdr3_nt: TGTGCCAGCAGCTTAGTGGCTAGCGGGAGTTCTGAGCAGTTCTTC
cdr3_aa: CASSLVASGSSEQFF

v_call: TRBV5-6
d_call: NA
j_call: TRBJ2-5
clone_size: NA
cdr3_nt: TGTGCCAGCAGCCCCCGCCCCGGGGAGACCCAGTACTTC
cdr3_aa: CASSPRPGETQYF

v_call: TRBV2
d_call: NA
j_call: TRBJ1-1
clone_size: few
cdr3_nt: TGTGCCAGCAACACGGGGGGGTTAGGCACTGAAGCTTTCTTT
cdr3_aa: CASNTGGLGTEAFF

v_call: TRBV29-1
d_call: TRBD1
j_call: TRBJ2-1
clone_size: few
cdr3_nt: TGCAGCGTTGAACGGGGACAGACGAATGAGCAGTTCTTC
cdr3_aa: CSVERGQTNEQFF

v_call: TRBV7-6
d_call: TRBD1
j_call: TRBJ1-2
clone_size: NA
cdr3_nt: TGTGCCAGCAGCGCCACCTTGCAGGGGGATGGCTACACCTTC
cdr3_aa: CASSATLQGDGYTF

v_call: TRBV6-5
d_call: NA
j_call: TRBJ2-7
clone_size: NA
cdr3_nt: TGTGCCAGCAGTTTACAGCGAAGCTACGAGCAGTACTTC
cdr3_aa: CASSLQRSYEQYF

v_call: TRBV5-1
d_call: TRBD1
j_call: TRBJ2-7
clone_size: NA
cdr3_nt: TGCGCCAGCAGCTTGGGGACAGGGCCCTACGAGCAGTACTTC
cdr3_aa: CASSLGTGPYEQYF

v_call: TRBV2
d_call: NA
j_call: TRBJ2-1
clone_size: NA
cdr3_nt: TGTGCCAGCAGTGACCTGCTACTTGGTGCCTACAATGAGCAGTTCTTC
cdr3_aa: CASSDLLLGAYNEQFF

v_call: TRBV27
d_call: NA
j_call: TRBJ1-2
clone_size: few
cdr3_nt: TGTGCCAGCAGCTCCGGGCCGGGGGCTAGGTATGGCTACACCTTC
cdr3_aa: CASSSGPGARYGYTF

v_call: TRBV2
d_call: TRBD1
j_call: TRBJ2-6
clone_size: NA
cdr3_nt: TGTGCCAGCAATCGTCCGGGACAGGGAGCCTCTGGGGCCAACGTCCTGACTTTC
cdr3_aa: CASNRPGQGASGANVLTF

v_call: TRBV11-2
d_call: NA
j_call: TRBJ2-3
clone_size: once
cdr3_nt: TGTGCCAGCAGCTCAATGAGCGGCATATTCACAGATACGCAGTATTTT
cdr3_aa: CASSSMSGIFTDTQYF

v_call: TRBV10-3
d_call: TRBD2
j_call: TRBJ2-5
clone_size: NA
cdr3_nt: TGTGCCACCGAGGAGGATAGCGGGGAAGAGACCCAGTACTTC
cdr3_aa: CATEEDSGEETQYF

v_call: TRBV5-1
d_call: NA
j_call: TRBJ2-7
clone_size: NA
cdr3_nt: TGCGCCAGCAGCTTCGCTCAGGGGAACTACGAGCAGTACTTC
cdr3_aa: CASSFAQGNYEQYF

v_call: TRBV11-2
d_call: NA
j_call: TRBJ1-1
clone_size: NA
cdr3_nt: TGTGCCAGCAGCTTAAGAGGGGGAGAGAACACTGAAGCTTTCTTT
cdr3_aa: CASSLRGGENTEAFF

v_call: TRBV11-2
d_call: NA
j_call: TRBJ2-3
clone_size: NA
cdr3_nt: TGTGCCAGCGCCGTGGCAGATACGCAGTATTTT
cdr3_aa: CASAVADTQYF

v_call: TRBV19
d_call: TRBD1
j_call: TRBJ2-3
clone_size: few
cdr3_nt: TGTGCCAGTAGTACCAGGGGGAGCACAGATACGCAGTATTTT
cdr3_aa: CASSTRGSTDTQYF

v_call: TRBV7-2
d_call: NA
j_call: TRBJ1-5
clone_size: NA
cdr3_nt: TGTGCCAGCAGCTTATCTAATCAGCCCCAGCATTTT
cdr3_aa: CASSLSNQPQHF

v_call: TRBV5-4
d_call: NA
j_call: TRBJ1-6
clone_size: NA
cdr3_nt: TGTGCCAGCAGCTTGTTCAGGGAAGGTAATTCACCCCTCCACTTT
cdr3_aa: CASSLFREGNSPLHF

v_call: TRBV10-1
d_call: NA
j_call: TRBJ2-5
clone_size: NA
cdr3_nt: TGCGCCAGCAGGAAGGACGGACAAGAGACCCAGTACTTC
cdr3_aa: CASRKDGQETQYF

v_call: TRBV7-6
d_call: NA
j_call: TRBJ1-1
clone_size: few
cdr3_nt: TGTGCCAGCAGCTCCATCTCCCCGGGGCCGGGGGCTGAAGCTTTCTTT
cdr3_aa: CASSSISPGPGAEAFF

v_call: TRBV14
d_call: NA
j_call: TRBJ2-1
clone_size: NA
cdr3_nt: TGTGCCAGCAGCCCCCTGGGGGATAATGAGCAGTTCTTC
cdr3_aa: CASSPLGDNEQFF

v_call: TRBV19
d_call: NA
j_call: TRBJ1-2
clone_size: few
cdr3_nt: TGTGCCAGTACCCAGGACGCGAGCGTCTATGGCTACACCTTC
cdr3_aa: CASTQDASVYGYTF

v_call: TRBV19
d_call: TRBD2
j_call: TRBJ2-5
clone_size: NA
cdr3_nt: TGTGCCAGTAGTATTCCGGCGGGAGGTGGGGAGACCCAGTACTTC
cdr3_aa: CASSIPAGGGETQYF

v_call: TRBV6-5
d_call: NA
j_call: TRBJ2-7
clone_size: NA
cdr3_nt: TGTGCCAGCAGTTCGGCTTACGAGCAGTACTTC
cdr3_aa: CASSSAYEQYF

v_call: TRBV7-3
d_call: TRBD2
j_call: TRBJ2-1
clone_size: NA
cdr3_nt: TGTGCCAGCAGCTCACTAGCGGTTCCCTACAATGAGCAGTTCTTC
cdr3_aa: CASSSLAVPYNEQFF